Here is one TCR beta chain with its context. The antigen is not known. The sample is drawn from a study of T-cell memory formation after mild COVID-19. Study summary: The two donors had largely donor-specific TCR clusters.

Study results and caveats: The SARS-CoV-2 specificity of second-wave clones reaching peak at day 37 remained unverified. Some responding clones appeared in pre-infection memory, suggesting cross-reactive memory joined. Those CD4+ clones that contracted were mainly in CM and EM (CD8+ ones in EMRA).

Germline V CDR1 and CDR2: KGHDR, SFDVKD. V was cut by 0 bases and J by 7 bases, with 5 bases left in between. The CDR3 is 13 amino acids. TCRdb recomputed calls from the 5' RACE reads with MiXCR, one row per CDR3 protein. The sample has roughly 450,000 distinct CDR3 sequences; 15% to 20% are singletons. The sequenced sample was PBMCs or a T cell subset sorted from them (not recorded which). This clonotype originated in an adult woman who had mild COVID-19 (a few samples of this study predate the infection). Cell type and time point are not known. This chain connects TRBV24-1 to TRBJ2-2; D is unclear. This chain's CDR3 is CATSDLRYGELFF. CDR3 bases: TGTGCCACCAGTGATTTGCGGTACGGGGAGCTGTTTTTT.